This T cell receptor beta chain was recorded in a study of STAT5B mutations in CD4+ large granular lymphocyte leukemia. Overall study: The CDR3 'QG' motif was associated with a particular HLA allele among healthy donors. Findings and caveats of the study: Top patient clones used TRBV06 genes more often: 8/27 versus 2/35 in controls.

In the case of this clone: The antigen remains unidentified.

In the original processing: Lowest detectable productive clonotype frequency was 2.59 x 10-5. TCRdb's table, derived via immunoSEQ multiplex PCR, lists solely in-frame clones and lacks some. V, J and clone size are those of that table, while D and trimming were read from the DNA. The sample comprises 30,000 or so clones, 78% of which are singletons, and around 1% rests with the top ten. Trimming removed 1 base from V and 3 bases from J; junction bases left unmatched: 6. The CDR3 is 16 residues long. CDR1 SGHDN and CDR2 FVKESK come from the germline V gene. The V call is TRBV14, the J call TRBJ2-1; TRBD2 matches 7 bases. Sequencing was performed on CD4+ T cells from blood buffy coats. The receptor was isolated from a human donor in good health. The CDR3 protein is CASSQGRESFYNEQFF. CDR3 sequence (DNA): TGTGCCAGCAGCCAAGGGCGGGAGAGCTTCTACAATGAGCAGTTCTTC. Together with reference TRBV14 and TRBJ2-1, the CDR3 gives the full variable domain: EAGVTQFPSHSVIEKGQTVTLRCDPISGHDNLYWYRRVMGKEIKFLLHFVKESKQDESGMPNNRFLAERTGGTYSTLKVQPAELEDSGVYFCASSQGRESFYNEQFFGPGTRLTVL.